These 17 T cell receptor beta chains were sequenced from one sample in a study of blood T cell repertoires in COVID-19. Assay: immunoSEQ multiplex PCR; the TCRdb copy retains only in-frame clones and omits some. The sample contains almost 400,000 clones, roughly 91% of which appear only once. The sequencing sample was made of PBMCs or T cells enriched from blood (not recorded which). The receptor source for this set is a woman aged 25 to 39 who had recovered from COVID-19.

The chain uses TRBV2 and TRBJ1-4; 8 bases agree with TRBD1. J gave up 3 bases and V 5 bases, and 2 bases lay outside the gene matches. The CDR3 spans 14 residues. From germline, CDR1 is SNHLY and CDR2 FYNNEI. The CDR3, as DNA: TGTGCCAGCAGTCTGACAGGGGCTAATGAAAAACTGTTTTTT. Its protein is CASSLTGANEKLFF.

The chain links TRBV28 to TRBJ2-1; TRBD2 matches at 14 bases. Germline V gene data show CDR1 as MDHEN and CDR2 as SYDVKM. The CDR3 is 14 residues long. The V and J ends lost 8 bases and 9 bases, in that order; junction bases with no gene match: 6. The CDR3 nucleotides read TGTGCCAGCGCGACTAGCGGGAGGGCCACTGAGCAGTTCTTC. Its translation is CASATSGRATEQFF.

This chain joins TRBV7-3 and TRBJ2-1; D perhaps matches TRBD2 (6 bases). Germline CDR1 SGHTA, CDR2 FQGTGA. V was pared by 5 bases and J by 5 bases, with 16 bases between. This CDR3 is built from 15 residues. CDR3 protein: CASSPGTRVHNEQFF. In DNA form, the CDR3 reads TGTGCCAGCAGCCCAGGGACTCGGGTTCACAATGAGCAGTTCTTC.

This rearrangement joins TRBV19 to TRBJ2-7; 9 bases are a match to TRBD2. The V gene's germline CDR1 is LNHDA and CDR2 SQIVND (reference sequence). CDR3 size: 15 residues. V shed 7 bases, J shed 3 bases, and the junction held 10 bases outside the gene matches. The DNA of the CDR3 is TGTGCCAGTACGACCTCAGCGGGAGGACTCTACGAGCAGTACTTC. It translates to CASTTSAGGLYEQYF.

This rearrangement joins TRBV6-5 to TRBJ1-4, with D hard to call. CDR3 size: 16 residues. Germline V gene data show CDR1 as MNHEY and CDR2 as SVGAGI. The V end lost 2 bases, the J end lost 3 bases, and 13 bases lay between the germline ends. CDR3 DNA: TGTGCCAGCAGTTACGCTCAGGCTCCGGCTAATGAAAAACTGTTTTTT. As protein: CASSYAQAPANEKLFF.

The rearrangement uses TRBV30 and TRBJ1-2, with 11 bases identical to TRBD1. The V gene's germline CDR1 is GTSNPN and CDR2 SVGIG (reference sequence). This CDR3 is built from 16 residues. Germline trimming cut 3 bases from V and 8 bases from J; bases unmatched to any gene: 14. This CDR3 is CAWSPSPGTGGRGYTF. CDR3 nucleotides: TGTGCCTGGAGCCCTTCCCCCGGGACAGGGGGAAGGGGCTACACCTTC.

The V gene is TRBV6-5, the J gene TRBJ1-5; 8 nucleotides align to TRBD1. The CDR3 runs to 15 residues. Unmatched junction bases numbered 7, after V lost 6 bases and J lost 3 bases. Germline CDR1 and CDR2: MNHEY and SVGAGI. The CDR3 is CASRTGGSVNQPQHF. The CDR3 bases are TGTGCCAGCAGAACAGGGGGAAGTGTCAATCAGCCCCAGCATTTT.

The CDR3 DNA is TGTGCCAGCAGTTTGACTAGCGGGGGTTACGAGCAGTACTTC. Translated, it gives CASSLTSGGYEQYF. V usage is TRBV2 and J usage is TRBJ2-7, with TRBD2 matching 12 bases. This CDR3 is 14 amino acids long. The germline V gene has CDR1 SNHLY and CDR2 FYNNEI. Unmatched junction bases numbered 3, after V lost 5 bases and J lost 4 bases.

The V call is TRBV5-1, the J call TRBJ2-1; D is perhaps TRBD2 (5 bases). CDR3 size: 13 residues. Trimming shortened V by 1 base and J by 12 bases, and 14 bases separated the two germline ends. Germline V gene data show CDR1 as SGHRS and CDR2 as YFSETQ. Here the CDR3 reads CASSLIGTGGQFF. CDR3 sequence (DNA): TGCGCCAGCAGCTTGATCGGCACCGGAGGGCAGTTCTTC. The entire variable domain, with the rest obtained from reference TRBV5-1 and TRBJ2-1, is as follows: KAGVTQTPRYLIKTRGQQVTLSCSPISGHRSVSWYQQTPGQGLQFLFEYFSETQRNKGNFPGRFSGRQFSNSRSEMNVSTLELGDSALYLCASSLIGTGGQFFGPGTRLTVL.

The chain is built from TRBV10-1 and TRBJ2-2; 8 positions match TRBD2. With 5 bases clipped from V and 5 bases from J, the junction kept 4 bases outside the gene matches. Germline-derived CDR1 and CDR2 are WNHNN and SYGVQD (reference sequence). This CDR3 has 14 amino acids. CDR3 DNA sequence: TGCGCCAGCAGTCCGGGACTAGTGACCGGGGAGCTGTTTTTT. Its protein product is CASSPGLVTGELFF.

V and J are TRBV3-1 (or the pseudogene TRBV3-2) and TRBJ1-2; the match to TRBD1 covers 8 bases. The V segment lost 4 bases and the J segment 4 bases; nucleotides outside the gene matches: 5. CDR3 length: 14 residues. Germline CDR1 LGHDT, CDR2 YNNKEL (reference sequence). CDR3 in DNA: TGTGCCAGCAGCCCGTCAACAGGGGGCTATGGCTACACCTTC. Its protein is CASSPSTGGYGYTF.

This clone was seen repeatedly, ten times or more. The CDR3: CASSHGQGGTDTQYF. The CDR3 nucleotides are TGTGCCAGCAGCCACGGACAGGGAGGCACAGATACGCAGTATTTT. V and J are TRBV11-3 and TRBJ2-3, with 8 bases that match TRBD1. With V trimmed by 5 bases and J by 1 base, 5 bases remained unmatched. This CDR3 region has 15 residues. The germline gives CDR1 SGHNT, CDR2 YENEEA.

In DNA form, the CDR3 reads TGTGCCAGCAGTGACTCTTCGGGGGAAGCTGCTCAGCGGCCCCAGCATTTT. Translation gives CASSDSSGEAAQRPQHF. This chain connects TRBV6-4 to TRBJ1-5; TRBD1 is a possible D gene (5 bases). V dropped 0 bases and J dropped 9 bases, with 21 bases sitting between them. The length of the CDR3 is 17 residues. Germline V gene data show CDR1 as MRHNA and CDR2 as SNTAGT.

CDR3 coding DNA: TGTGCCAGCAGTGAACGGGTTATCTACGAGCAGTACTTC. Translated, it gives CASSERVIYEQYF. V is TRBV2 and J is TRBJ2-7; no clear D. The CDR3 sequence is 13 residues long. The germline V and J ends were trimmed by 2 bases and 3 bases, with 8 bases remaining between them. Germline V lookup: CDR1 SNHLY, CDR2 FYNNEI.

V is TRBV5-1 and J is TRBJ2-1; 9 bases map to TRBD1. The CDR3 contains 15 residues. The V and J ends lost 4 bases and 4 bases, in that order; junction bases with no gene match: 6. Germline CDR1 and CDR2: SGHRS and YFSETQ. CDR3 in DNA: TGCGCCAGCAGCAATCCGGGACAGGGATACAATGAGCAGTTCTTC. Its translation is CASSNPGQGYNEQFF.

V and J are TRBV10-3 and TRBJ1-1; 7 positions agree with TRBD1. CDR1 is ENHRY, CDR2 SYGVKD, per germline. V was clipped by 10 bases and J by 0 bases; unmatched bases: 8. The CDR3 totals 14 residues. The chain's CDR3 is CATRQGLMNTEAFF. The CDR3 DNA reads TGTGCCACCCGACAGGGCTTGATGAACACTGAAGCTTTCTTT.

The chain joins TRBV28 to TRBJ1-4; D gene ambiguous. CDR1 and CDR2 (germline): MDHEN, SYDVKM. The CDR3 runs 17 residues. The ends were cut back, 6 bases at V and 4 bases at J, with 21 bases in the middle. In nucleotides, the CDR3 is TGTGCCAGCAGCACCCGCAAAGAGGGATCGGGTAATGAAAAACTGTTTTTT. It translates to CASSTRKEGSGNEKLFF.